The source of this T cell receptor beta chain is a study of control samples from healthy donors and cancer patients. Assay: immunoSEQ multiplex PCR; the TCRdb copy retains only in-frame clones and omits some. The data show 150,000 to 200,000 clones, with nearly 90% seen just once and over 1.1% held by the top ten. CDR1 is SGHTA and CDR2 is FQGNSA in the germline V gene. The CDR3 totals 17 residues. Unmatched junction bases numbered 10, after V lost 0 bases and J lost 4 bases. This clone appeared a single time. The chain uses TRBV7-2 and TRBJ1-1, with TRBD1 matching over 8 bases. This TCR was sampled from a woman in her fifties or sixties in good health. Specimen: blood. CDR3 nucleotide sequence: TGTGCCAGCAGCTTAGCCGGGGCAGGGGGCCTTATCACTGAAGCTTTCTTT. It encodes CASSLAGAGGLITEAFF.